Sequencing of this TCR beta chain was carried out in a study of T cells after posttransplantation cyclophosphamide. V was trimmed by 2 bases and J by 3 bases, leaving 12 bases between them. There are 15 residues in the CDR3. Germline values: CDR1 MDHEN, CDR2 SYDVKM. Data came from immunoSEQ multiplex PCR; TCRdb stores just in-frame clones and leaves some out. The sample lists 51,000 or so clones, 94% occurring once. This related bone marrow graft donor gave peripheral blood on the day of marrow donation. A word on this clone: What it binds is unknown.

Findings and limits, study-wide: Donor CD8+ memory clones often dominated recipient blood repertoires at later times. Recipient CMV seropositivity and CMV reactivation strongly tracked TRB clonality. Skin or GI-infiltrating T cells shared few TRB sequences with blood.

The chain is built from TRBV28 and TRBJ2-3, with D possibly matching TRBD2 (5 bases). This TCR derives from a woman in her 30s in good health and a related stem cell transplant donor. Sequencing was carried out using PBMCs. This CDR3 reads CASSLPGRGTDTQYF. The CDR3 coding sequence is TGTGCCAGCAGTTTACCGGGCAGAGGGACAGATACGCAGTATTTT.